A single TCR beta chain is shown here with its context. Its antigen is undetermined. These data come from a study of cytomegalovirus exposure and HLA in healthy donors. Study conclusions and caveats: TCR beta chain V- and J-gene trimming was linked, in a later analysis, to a missense variant in DCLRE1C. Researchers reported from a later analysis that most CMV-associated TCR beta chains appeared HLA-restricted. An analysis that was carried out later associated 16,000 or so TCR beta sequences with HLA alleles at 0.05 false discovery rate.

This PCR relied on a set of 60 Vbeta primers and 13 Jbeta primers. The method was immunoSEQ multiplex PCR; TCRdb's version includes in-frame clones alone and lacks a portion of them. The table lists some 120,000 clones, around three quarters of them singletons. Trimming removed 6 bases from V and 5 bases from J, with 19 bases in between. The CDR3 length is 16 residues. Germline V gives CDR1 SEHNR, CDR2 FQNEAQ (reference sequence). The gene calls are TRBV7-9 and TRBJ1-4, with D unresolved. Sequences were obtained from PBMCs. The clonotype was recovered from a man younger than 35 in good health and CMV-seropositive. The CDR3 is CASSQQPRLRNEKLFF. CDR3 coding DNA: TGTGCCAGCAGTCAACAGCCTCGACTAAGAAATGAAAAACTGTTTTTT.